This entry concerns a single T cell receptor beta chain. Its target is unknown. Every donor was a healthy person donating bone marrow. This sample was taken from a study of cytomegalovirus exposure and HLA in healthy donors. The wider study: Assignment to the Caucasian-associated ancestry cluster applied to approximately 80% of the roughly 400 genotyped donors. Whole-study findings and limits: TCR association rates varied by HLA locus in a later analysis, with DRB1 highest and HLA-C lowest. Previous analysis showed most TCR beta V segments were productive about 87% or about 30% of the time.

The PCR contained 60 Vbeta and 13 Jbeta primers. Clones were read by immunoSEQ multiplex PCR, and TCRdb kept only the in-frame ones, dropping some. The table includes about 130,000 clones, approximately 80% detected once. Germline-derived CDR1 and CDR2 are GTSNPN and SVGIG (reference sequence). The ends were cut back, 2 bases at V and 7 bases at J, with 8 bases in the middle. This CDR3 is built from 12 residues. The TCR comes from a female donor in good health and CMV-seropositive. Sequencing was done on a sample of PBMCs. The chain uses TRBV30 and TRBJ1-4; a possible D gene is TRBD1 (6 bases). CDR3 in amino acids: CAWSQGFEKLFF. CDR3 DNA: TGTGCCTGGAGTCAGGGGTTTGAAAAACTGTTTTTT.